This record covers a single TCR beta chain. Its target is unknown. The data originate from a study of beta chain features in type 1 diabetes. Germline CDR1 and CDR2: SGHNT and YENEEA. Losses at the gene ends were 4 bases for V and 12 bases for J; bases not matched to a gene: 3. The CDR3 runs 12 residues. General observations from the study: Among patients with Type 1 diabetes, TCRB CDR3s were moderately but significantly shorter in every one of the four CD4+ subsets.

Sequencing targeted expressed TCRB transcripts, as all isolated RNA had been reverse transcribed. The assay was immunoSEQ multiplex PCR, and TCRdb's table has in-frame clones only and misses some. The sample lists under 55,000 clones; over 40% were seen once. The source material was Tregs from blood. The chain links TRBV11-3 to TRBJ2-1; 10 nucleotides line up with TRBD1. This sequence originates from a man aged 25-45 years with type 1 diabetes. In DNA form, the CDR3 reads TGTGCCAGCAGCTCCGGACAGGGGGGGCAGTTCTTC. This gives the protein CASSSGQGGQFF.